Below are 5 T cell receptor beta chains sequenced from a single sample in a study of cytomegalovirus exposure and HLA in healthy donors. PCR employed 60 Vbeta and 13 Jbeta primers. Data came from immunoSEQ multiplex PCR; TCRdb stores just in-frame clones and leaves some out. The sample lists 60,000 to 85,000 clones, 75% to 85% seen once, with 18% in the top ten. The sample comprised PBMCs. The receptors here all came from a man between 65 and 85 years old in good health and CMV-seropositive.

The J gene is TRBJ2-3, the V gene TRBV7-3; D possibly corresponds to TRBD2 (5 bases). Trimming took off 2 bases at V and 0 bases at J, with 9 bases between the two ends. This CDR3 spans 15 amino acids. Per germline, CDR1 SGHTA and CDR2 FQGTGA. CDR3 region: CASSLAGASTDTQYF. The CDR3 nucleotides read TGTGCCAGCAGCTTAGCGGGCGCTAGCACAGATACGCAGTATTTT.

The chain uses TRBV27 and TRBJ1-1, with TRBD1 identical over 7 bases. The CDR3 contains 13 residues. Per germline, CDR1 MNHEY and CDR2 SMNVEV (reference sequence). Trimming took 7 bases from V and 8 from J; bases not matched to a gene: 10. The CDR3 sequence: CASTTGPSSEAFF. The CDR3 DNA is TGTGCCAGCACGACAGGGCCCTCGTCGGAAGCTTTCTTT.

This chain uses TRBV27 with TRBJ1-2; D remains ambiguous. The CDR3 sequence is 12 residues long. Trimming pared 11 bases from V and 6 bases from J, leaving 16 bases between. Germline loops: CDR1 MNHEY, CDR2 SMNVEV (reference sequence). The chain's CDR3 is CAHNRGDDGYTF. CDR3 coding DNA: TGTGCCCACAACCGGGGAGATGATGGCTACACCTTC.

The chain couples TRBV6-6 to TRBJ2-1, with D possibly TRBD2 on 5 matching bases. V gave up 4 bases and J gave up 0 bases, with 7 bases separating them. CDR3 length: 14 amino acids. The germline gives CDR1 MNHNY, CDR2 SVGAGI (reference sequence). Written as DNA, the CDR3 is TGTGCCAGCAGTTTGGGGAGCTCCTACAATGAGCAGTTCTTC. It translates to CASSLGSSYNEQFF.

This clone showed up just a few times. The chain employs TRBV5-1 and TRBJ2-2; 10 nucleotides line up with TRBD2. V trimming: 7 bases; J trimming: 4 bases; junction bases outside the gene matches: 10. The V gene's germline CDR1 is SGHRS and CDR2 YFSETQ. The CDR3 contains 16 residues. The chain's CDR3 is CASGKREGLPTGELFF. In DNA form, the CDR3 reads TGCGCCAGCGGAAAGCGGGAGGGCCTACCCACCGGGGAGCTGTTTTTT.